This T cell receptor beta chain emerged from a study of T-cell memory formation after mild COVID-19. Barcoded TCR alpha and TCR beta cDNA libraries with UMIs came from 5'RACE using constant-segment primers. TCRdb processed the 5' RACE reads anew with MiXCR; each CDR3 protein has one entry. This table has about 600,000 distinct CDR3 sequences, roughly 22% appearing once. This CDR3 region has 13 residues. Per germline, CDR1 MNHEY and CDR2 SVGAGI. Losses at the gene ends were 8 bases for V and 6 bases for J; bases not matched to a gene: 10. The source material was PBMCs or a T cell subset sorted from them (not recorded which). This chain connects TRBV6-5 to TRBJ2-7; TRBD2 matches at 7 bases. The receptor was derived from an adult woman who had mild COVID-19 (a few samples of this study predate the infection). Cell type and time point are not known. The DNA of the CDR3 is TGTGCCAGCTCATGGGAGGGTCCGGGCGAGCAGTACTTC. Its protein product is CASSWEGPGEQYF.